This T cell receptor beta chain emerged from a study of T cells in Graves' hyperthyroidism and ophthalmopathy. Regarding the study as a whole: Median prediction lead before ophthalmopathy onset was about 6.5 months with the model. Blood also showed most of the thyroid clonotypes that were expanded above 0.001.

Exclusion criteria comprised uncontrolled infection, other autoimmune disease, pregnancy or lactation. Thyroid ultrasound and orbital computed tomography, with clinical symptoms and serum thyroxine and TRAb, informed diagnoses. TCR beta CDR3 region amplification was performed from RNA transcripts. A first-round RT-PCR of the TCR CDR3 used the HTBI primer set. Using its own MiXCR run on the multiplex PCR reads, TCRdb lists one record per CDR3 protein. This sample yields some 570,000 distinct CDR3 sequences, of which 15% to 20% are seen a single time; 15% to 20% belongs to the top ten. Germline values: CDR1 MNHEY, CDR2 SVGEGT. V lost 4 bases to trimming and J lost 13 bases, with 22 bases between them. CDR3 length: 14 residues. On this clonotype: Its target is unknown.

The rearrangement joins TRBV6-2 or TRBV6-3 to TRBJ2-5; tentative D call: TRBD1 (6 bases). The clonotype originates from a woman younger than 35 with Graves' ophthalmopathy. Material for sequencing was blood. The CDR3 loop reads CASSFSGQPTGGYF. Here the CDR3 DNA reads TGTGCCAGCAGTTTCAGTGGACAGCCGACTGGTGGGTACTTC.